This T cell receptor beta chain was found in a study of cytotoxic CD8 clonotypes in ibrutinib-treated CLL. To note about this clone: What it binds is unknown.

Study observations and caveats: The clonality rise at ibrutinib response reflected private clonotype expansion. Baseline clonality, higher than in age-matched healthy donors, tracked circulating CD8+ T-cell counts.

Germline V CDR1 and CDR2: SGHTA, FQGNSA. This CDR3 is built from 14 residues. V was cut by 1 base and J by 1 base, with 8 bases left in between. Sequencing used immunoSEQ multiplex PCR; TCRdb keeps in-frame clones, though not all of them. The table has approximately 340,000 clones, roughly two thirds seen once. The sequencing used PBMCs, collected after 36 months of ibrutinib treatment. The chain has TRBV7-2 and TRBJ2-7; D remains unclear. This clonotype was sampled from a human donor with chronic lymphocytic leukemia. CDR3 DNA sequence: TGTGCCAGCAGCTTAGACCAGGCATCCTACGAGCAGTACTTC. This codes for CASSLDQASYEQYF.